Given below is one TCR beta chain in context. What it binds is unknown. These data are taken from a study of cytomegalovirus exposure and HLA in healthy donors. Overall study results and limits: Common viral pathogens seemed to be connected with several of the most significant clusters, according to a later analysis. HLA alleles showed associations with 16,951 TCR beta sequences in a later analysis, at a 0.05 false discovery rate.

Each donor's status was that of a healthy bone marrow donor. Primers: 60 Vbeta forward and 13 Jbeta reverse. Assay: immunoSEQ multiplex PCR; the TCRdb copy retains only in-frame clones and omits some. This repertoire shows 100,000 to 150,000 clones, roughly 79% found once; its top ten account for about 1.7%. This CDR3 has 15 residues. Germline CDR1 reads SGHRS; CDR2 reads YFSETQ. V dropped 4 bases and J dropped 2 bases, with 12 bases sitting between them. The origin of this receptor is a woman in her 40s in good health and CMV-seronegative. V and J are TRBV5-1 and TRBJ1-4, with no clear D. Sequencing was performed on PBMCs. As DNA, the CDR3 is TGCGCCAGCAGCCCCCGCGGAGGGACTAATGAAAAACTGTTTTTT. Translation gives CASSPRGGTNEKLFF.